These T cell receptor beta chains were read from a single sample in a study of patients and donors after allogeneic stem cell transplantation. Each CDR3 protein gets one entry after TCRdb re-called the RT-PCR reads with MiXCR. The sample carries 400,000 to 500,000 distinct CDR3 sequences, around 15% recorded once. Sequencing used blood, either unsorted or a sorted T cell fraction (not recorded which). These receptor sequences come from a human donor who was either an allogeneic HSCT recipient or a stem cell or donor lymphocyte infusion donor (not recorded which). It is not recorded whose cells these are; they may come from a transplant donor. Each CDR3 is given without its conserved first and last residue. Rows give clone size only sometimes, using once, few, many, or a class for an expanded clone.

clone_size j_call v_call cdr3_aa
NA TRBJ1-1 TRBV30 AWSRAPKRGYTEAF
few TRBJ2-2 TRBV6-1 ASSELSPIYTGELF
NA TRBJ1-1 TRBV27 ASSIGTVNTEAF
few TRBJ2-7 TRBV4-1 ASSQESLASYEQY
NA TRBJ1-5 TRBV5-5 ASSLLGQGPYQPQH
NA TRBJ2-2 TRBV19 ASSIPSGLAGGPATGELF
few TRBJ2-3 TRBV28 ASTKTVGGDTQY
NA TRBJ2-7 TRBV7-9 ASSQPTLLTSYEQY
NA TRBJ1-2 TRBV6-1 ASRVAGDYGYT
once TRBJ1-5 TRBV29-1 SVGTGAAPQH
once TRBJ2-1 TRBV19 ASSPGAQRSEQF
few TRBJ2-7 TRBV15 ATSSGTRLNYEQY
NA TRBJ2-7 TRBV29-1 SVALGRQYEQY
few TRBJ1-2 TRBV6-6 ASSYFWTNPNT
NA TRBJ2-5 TRBV9 ASSHTSGDKQETQY
few TRBJ2-3 TRBV3-1 ASRLAGRVDTQY
few TRBJ1-1 TRBV13 ASSLFTRNTEAF
few TRBJ2-7 TRBV21-1 ASSKGRPSYEQY
few TRBJ2-7 TRBV7-6 ASSSTGYNEQY
few TRBJ1-5 TRBV24-1 ATRGDSNDRVSNQPQH
NA TRBJ1-6 TRBV5-1 ASSYSPGTALPNSPLH
NA TRBJ2-3 TRBV4-1 ASSQASESSTDTQY
many TRBJ2-7 TRBV6-1 ASSLTGTLSYEQY
NA TRBJ2-7 TRBV7-9 ASSLGETGRSYEQY
few TRBJ2-1 TRBV9 ASSERGGVYNEQF
NA TRBJ2-2 TRBV2 ASSRTSGDTGELF
NA TRBJ2-1 TRBV28 ASSLRWASSSYNEQF
NA TRBJ2-5 TRBV3-1 ASSRLTSGRREETQY
few TRBJ1-1 TRBV12-3/TRBV12-4 ASSLGPGGKPLNTEAF
many TRBJ2-2 TRBV4-1 ASSHLNRGRVGELF
NA TRBJ2-3 TRBV4-2 ASSQDEGTGIPDTQY
few TRBJ2-5 TRBV20-1 SARGSRGGKETQY
many TRBJ2-1 TRBV12-3/TRBV12-4 ASTSLGGTYNEQF
NA TRBJ2-3 TRBV12-3/TRBV12-4 ASSLGQGMGQY
NA TRBJ1-5 TRBV6-2/TRBV6-3 ASTLTGGNQPKH
NA TRBJ2-7 TRBV12-3/TRBV12-4 ASSQPGLYEQY
NA TRBJ1-6 TRBV7-2 ASSSTPGGTNSPLH
once TRBJ2-3 TRBV20-1 SARDNLRASTDTQY
NA TRBJ2-5 TRBV27 ASSGTSGSRQETQY
few TRBJ1-3 TRBV7-9 ASSQRGGLGGNTIY
many TRBJ2-6 TRBV5-1 ASSTLTGSGANVLT
few TRBJ2-7 TRBV6-5 ASSYSTREHEQY
NA TRBJ2-7 TRBV10-3 AISASATPYEQY
NA TRBJ2-3 TRBV5-1 ASSFRQRGLSDTQY
NA TRBJ1-2 TRBV20-1 SASQVYGYT
few TRBJ2-1 TRBV4-3 ASSQDGVASYNEQF
few TRBJ2-3 TRBV20-1 SAATSGGTDTQY
few TRBJ2-1 TRBV7-8 ASSLVGGAGEQF
few TRBJ2-3 TRBV6-1 ATTTGTVGTDTQY
NA TRBJ2-3 TRBV11-2 ASSLGDLHTDTQY
few TRBJ2-7 TRBV20-1 SARDRSGASGNEQY
few TRBJ1-2 TRBV9 ASSVWTGEGYGYT
NA TRBJ2-7 TRBV7-2 ASSLFTSGSRSYEQY
few TRBJ2-7 TRBV6-2/TRBV6-3 ASSLPYEQY
few TRBJ1-2 TRBV29-1 SVPQRFYGYT
few TRBJ2-2 TRBV5-1 ASSLRDLPNTGELF
many TRBJ1-5 TRBV2 ASSEGAPAQPQH
few TRBJ2-5 TRBV4-1 ASRRTGQETQY
few TRBJ2-7 TRBV20-1 SATPDRGSPYEQY